These 21 T cell receptor beta chains were sequenced from one sample in a study of tissue T cells after allogeneic stem cell transplantation. Some clones are missing from TCRdb's copy, which holds only in-frame ones; the method was immunoSEQ multiplex PCR. In the table there are around 7,000 clones, 45% to 65% of which are singletons. Time point reported: mouse harvest day 7 after allogeneic transplant. Mouse grafts combined 10^7 T-cell-depleted bone marrow cells with 10^6 splenic CD5+ T cells. The sequencing sample was made of lymph node tissue. Receptor source: a female BALB/c mouse given C57BL/6 T cells with graft-versus-host disease after an allogeneic hematopoietic cell transplant.

Points on this clone: The genes and germline here are from mouse. The CDR3 end is not reached by the read, which stops 1 residue before it; the germline J gene fills it in. V is TRBV26 and J is TRBJ1-3; D gene unclear. This CDR3 has 11 amino acids. Trimming took 4 bases from V and 4 from J, leaving 2 bases between them. Germline assignment: CDR1 KGHPV and CDR2 FQNQEV (reference sequence). CDR3 protein: CASSPGNTLYF. CDR3 bases read: TGTGCCAGCAGTCCCGGAAATACGCTCTAT.

On this clone: The genes and germline here are from mouse. Coverage ceases 1 residue before the CDR3 finishes, and the germline J gene fills in the end. This sequence joins TRBV3 and TRBJ1-4; 9 positions agree with TRBD1. The CDR3 contains 15 residues. The germline gives CDR1 SNHLY, CDR2 FYNGKV (reference sequence). Unmatched junction bases numbered 2, after V lost 2 bases and J lost 4 bases. CDR3 amino acids: CASSLTGGGNERLFF. The part of the CDR3 DNA that was read is TGTGCCAGCAGCTTAACAGGGGGCGGCAACGAAAGATTATTT.

Concerning this clone: All gene names here are mouse names. The CDR3 is cut off 1 residue early in the read; its end comes from the germline J gene. This sequence joins TRBV19 and TRBJ1-4; D perhaps matches TRBD1 (6 bases). V was trimmed by 4 bases and J by 0 bases, leaving 10 bases between them. Per the germline V gene, CDR1 is FNHDT and CDR2 is SITEND (reference sequence). This CDR3 comprises 15 residues. The CDR3 here is CASSRQEISNERLFF. CDR3 bases read: TGTGCCAGCAGTCGACAGGAAATTTCCAACGAAAGATTATTT.

A few counts support this clone. The listed genes are named as in mouse. The read terminates 1 residue ahead of where the CDR3 ends, so the germline J gene completes it. V and J are TRBV23 and TRBJ1-2. The CDR3 length is 14 residues. Germline assignment: CDR1 KGHTA and CDR2 FQNQQP. The part of the CDR3 DNA that was read is TGCTCCAGCAGTCAATTGCAAACAAACTCCGACTACACC. Residues: CSSSQLQTNSDYT. The whole CDR3 protein reads CSSSQLQTNSDYTF. Looking up the rest from reference TRBV23 and TRBJ1-2 gives the full variable domain: DAAVTQKPRYLIKMKGQEAEMKCIPEKGHTAVFWYQQKQSKELKFLIYFQNQQPLDQIDMVKERFSAVCPSSSLCSLGIRTCEAEDSALYLCSSSQLQTNSDYTFGSGTRLLVI.

Concerning this clone itself: Genes here carry mouse names. From the germline J gene comes the end of the CDR3, since the read stops 1 residue before it. The V call is TRBV12-2, the J call TRBJ1-1, with 10 positions matching TRBD1. V dropped 2 bases and J dropped 4; count of bases not matched to a gene: 3. CDR3 length equals 14 residues. Germline values: CDR1 SGHLS, CDR2 HYDKME. The CDR3 loop is CASSPGQGSTEVFF. CDR3 DNA, as far as it was read: TGTGCCAGCTCTCCGGGACAGGGGTCCACAGAAGTCTTC.

For this clone: The gene names here belong to mouse. The CDR3 end is not reached by the read, which stops 1 residue before it; the germline J gene fills it in. The chain links TRBV26 to TRBJ2-1; the D call may be TRBD1 or TRBD2 (5 bases each). The CDR3 contains 13 residues. Germline V gene lookup returns CDR1 KGHPV and CDR2 FQNQEV (reference sequence). V gave up 4 bases and J gave up 3 bases, with 7 bases separating them. The CDR3 reads CASSQGAYAEQFF. The part of the CDR3 DNA that was read is TGTGCCAGCAGTCAAGGGGCCTATGCTGAGCAGTTC.

For this clone: Here the gene names and germline are mouse. The CDR3 loop is CASSLDRYSPLYF. The sequenced CDR3 bases are TGTGCCAGCAGTCTTGACAGATATTCGCCCCTCTAC. The rearrangement uses TRBV26 and TRBJ1-6; D is possibly TRBD1 (5 bases). The read gets to within 1 residue of the CDR3 end, and the germline J gene fills in the rest. TRBJ1-6 falls under the ORF class, with uncertain function. CDR3 length: 13 amino acids. Trimming took 3 bases from V and 8 from J, leaving 8 bases between them. Germline V lookup: CDR1 KGHPV, CDR2 FQNQEV (reference sequence).

Points on this clone: All gene names here are mouse names. The read is 1 residue too short to cover the CDR3 end, so that end is filled in from the germline J gene. The V and J genes are TRBV13-2 and TRBJ2-1, with 8 bases aligning to TRBD1. Germline values: CDR1 NNHNN, CDR2 SYGAGS (reference sequence). CDR3 length: 15 residues. Trimming at V came to 4 bases and at J to 5 bases, leaving 8 bases not matched to a gene. The CDR3 bases that were read are TGTGCCAGCGGTAGATCAGGGGGCGCGGATGCTGAGCAGTTC. Encoded protein: CASGRSGGADAEQF. The whole CDR3 sequence reads CASGRSGGADAEQFF.

As to this clone: The gene names here belong to mouse. The read ends 1 residue shy of where the CDR3 ends; the end is completed using the germline J gene. This chain joins TRBV23 and TRBJ2-4; TRBD1, the table's D call, lacks a check against the DNA. The CDR3 sequence is 13 residues long. The germline V gene encodes CDR1 KGHTA and CDR2 FQNQQP. The CDR3 reads CSSSQTTQNTLYF. The CDR3 bases that were read are TGCTCCAGCAGTCAGACAACTCAAAACACCTTGTAC.

As for this clone: Mouse gene names and germline throughout. The read comes to an end 1 residue before the CDR3 does, leaving the germline J gene to fill in the end. The chain uses TRBV26 and TRBJ2-7, with D possibly matching TRBD1 (6 bases). The CDR3 has 11 residues. Trimming removed 4 bases from V and 6 bases from J, with 7 bases in between. Per the germline V gene, CDR1 is KGHPV and CDR2 is FQNQEV (reference sequence). The CDR3 loop reads CASSRDIEQYF. The sequenced part of the CDR3 DNA is TGTGCCAGCAGTCGGGACATTGAACAGTAC.

This clone was recorded a few times. All gene names here are mouse names. Incomplete CDR3 DNA: TGTGCCAGCAGCTTCCGGGACAGGGGGAACTACACC. This sequence encodes CASSFRDRGNYT. Given in full, the CDR3 is CASSFRDRGNYTF. This rearrangement joins TRBV4 to TRBJ1-2, with TRBD1 matching 11 bases. From the germline J gene comes the end of the CDR3, since the read stops 1 residue before it. V was clipped by 4 bases and J by 9 bases; unmatched bases: 4. The CDR3 length is 13 residues. In germline, CDR1 is LGHDT, CDR2 YNNKQL (reference sequence).

This clone has a handful of counts. The gene names given are mouse names. The CDR3 extends 1 residue past the end of the read, so its final part is completed from the germline J gene. This chain connects TRBV3 to TRBJ2-7, with 7 bases aligning to TRBD2. The germline CDR1 and CDR2 sequences are SNHLY and FYNGKV (reference sequence). J was trimmed by 3 bases and V by 1 base; bases with no gene match: 0. The CDR3 loop spans 13 amino acids. CDR3 DNA (partial): TGTGCCAGCAGCTTAGGGGGGGGCTATGAACAGTAC. Its protein is CASSLGGGYEQY. The whole CDR3 reads CASSLGGGYEQYF.

Points on this clone: A read error may account for a junction end that differs from germline. Any gene name here is a mouse gene name. The CDR3 end is not reached by the read, which stops 1 residue before it; the germline J gene fills it in. J is TRBJ2-4 and V is TRBV20, with 11 nucleotides matching TRBD2. Germline V gene sequence: CDR1 GFQATS, CDR2 STVNSAI. This CDR3 contains 15 residues. The sequenced part of the CDR3 DNA is TGTGGTGCTCGGGACTGGGGGCGAGGGCAAAACACCTTGTAC. Its translation is CGARDWGRGQNTLY. From start to end, the CDR3 is CGARDWGRGQNTLYF.

By share, this clone ranks as medium-sized (0.01 to 0.1%). The gene names given are mouse names. The sequenced CDR3 bases are TGTGGTGCTAGGGGGAATGAACAGTAC. Protein product: CGARGNEQY. The entire CDR3 protein is CGARGNEQYF. The V call is TRBV20, the J call TRBJ2-7, with D uncertain. Read sequence stops 1 residue before the CDR3 end, and the germline J gene provides the missing end. Looked up from germline, CDR1 is GFQATS and CDR2 is STVNSAI. Trimming took off 1 base at V and 5 bases at J, with 3 bases between the two ends. The CDR3 loop spans 10 amino acids.

As concerns this clone: Gene labels here are mouse ones. The read comes to an end 1 residue before the CDR3 does, leaving the germline J gene to fill in the end. V usage is TRBV23 and J usage is TRBJ1-2. Germline V gives CDR1 KGHTA, CDR2 FQNQQP. The CDR3 extends over 14 amino acids. CDR3 DNA (partial): TGCTCCAGCAGTCAAAGGGGGGCCGGCTCCGACTACACC. It translates to CSSSQRGAGSDYT. The whole CDR3 is CSSSQRGAGSDYTF.

With regard to this clone: Gene names refer to mouse genes. The CDR3 extends 1 residue past the end of the read, so its final part is completed from the germline J gene. The V call is TRBV23, the J call TRBJ2-2; the table's D call of TRBD1 was not tested on the DNA. The CDR3 contains 14 residues. CDR1 and CDR2 from the germline V gene are KGHTA and FQNQQP. The CDR3 loop reads CSSRQGADTGQLYF. CDR3 DNA, as far as it was read: TGCTCCAGCCGACAGGGGGCAGACACCGGGCAGCTCTAC.

This clone was detected only a few times. Gene names denote mouse genes. CDR3 loop: CASSLDPGNYAEQFF. The sequenced CDR3 bases are TGTGCAAGCAGCTTAGACCCAGGAAATTATGCTGAGCAGTTC. V gene TRBV16 combines with J gene TRBJ2-1; D gene ambiguous. The CDR3 end falls 1 residue outside the read, so it is completed with the germline J gene. The CDR3 has 15 amino acids. Germline V gene data show CDR1 as SGHSA and CDR2 as FRNQAP. With 0 bases removed from V and 4 bases from J, the gap between germline ends came to 10 bases.

In the case of this clone: Genes here carry mouse names. The read is 1 residue too short to cover the CDR3 end, so that end is filled in from the germline J gene. This sequence joins TRBV12-2 and TRBJ1-4, with 9 bases lining up with TRBD1. The ends lost 4 bases at V and 7 bases at J; junction bases unmatched: 6. Germline-derived CDR1 and CDR2 are SGHLS and HYDKME. There are 14 residues in the CDR3. CDR3 DNA, as far as it was read: TGTGCCAGCTCCCCACAGGGGGCGAGCGAAAGATTATTT. Its translation is CASSPQGASERLF. The complete CDR3 reads CASSPQGASERLFF.

About this clone itself: Mouse gene names and germline throughout. The read ends 1 residue shy of where the CDR3 ends; the end is completed using the germline J gene. The chain is built from TRBV19 and TRBJ2-1, with 10 bases fitting TRBD2. In germline, CDR1 is FNHDT, CDR2 SITEND (reference sequence). The CDR3 spans 14 residues. Trimming removed 1 base from V and 6 bases from J; junction bases left unmatched: 1. CDR3 DNA (partial): TGTGCCAGCAGTATACTGGGGGGGCTTGCTGAGCAGTTC. Protein sequence: CASSILGGLAEQF. The full CDR3 protein is CASSILGGLAEQFF. The whole variable domain, filled in from reference TRBV19 and TRBJ2-1, reads GGIITQTPKFLIGQEGQKLTLKCQQNFNHDTMYWYRQDSGKGLRLIYYSITENDLQKGDLSEGYDASREKKSSFSLTVTSAQKNEMAVFLCASSILGGLAEQFFGPGTRLTVL.

For this clone: Gene and germline names: mouse. The read gets to within 1 residue of the CDR3 end, and the germline J gene fills in the rest. The chain couples TRBV20 to TRBJ1-2; weak D call: TRBD1 (5 bases). V was pared by 0 bases and J by 2 bases, with 7 bases between. The CDR3 contains 13 residues. Germline V gene data show CDR1 as GFQATS and CDR2 as STVNSAI. CDR3 residues: CGAREGLNSDYTF. CDR3 bases read: TGTGGTGCTAGGGAGGGACTGAACTCCGACTACACC.

Notes on this clone: The gene symbols are mouse symbols. The CDR3 is cut off 1 residue early in the read; its end comes from the germline J gene. The chain joins TRBV3 to TRBJ1-4, with 8 positions matching TRBD1. Germline lookup yields CDR1 SNHLY and CDR2 FYNGKV (reference sequence). The V segment lost 4 bases and the J segment 5 bases; nucleotides outside the gene matches: 3. The CDR3 covers 14 residues. CDR3 sequence: CASSSTGVNERLFF. Partial CDR3 DNA: TGTGCCAGCAGCTCGACAGGGGTGAACGAAAGATTATTT.